The TCR beta chain described here comes from a study of vaccination and CD4 T cells after COVID-19. V lost 7 bases, J lost 9 bases, and 10 bases lay in between. The CDR3 covers 11 residues. CDR1 is MNHNS, CDR2 SASEGT, per germline. Researchers used the Oncomine TCR Beta short-read assay to sequence DNA from cultured CD4+ T cells. TCRdb re-analysed the PCR reads in MiXCR, keeping a single row per CDR3 protein. Of about 25,000 distinct CDR3 sequences listed, 28% are singletons. Regarding time point: late sampling 161 to 241 days after vaccination in a few convalescent patients. Documented treatment: approximately nine-day PBMC culture with coronavirus spike peptide pools or control peptides (ViraFEST assay). A few counts support this clonotype. The antigen remains unidentified.

The chain carries TRBV6-1 and TRBJ2-1; D is perhaps TRBD2 (6 bases). The receptor was isolated from a human donor who had recovered from COVID-19. Sequenced here: CD4+ T cells from blood, cultured in vitro, sampled about 7 months after SARS-CoV-2 vaccination. CDR3 DNA sequence: TGTGCCAGCACCGACGGGGGTGAGCAGTTCTTC. This codes for CASTDGGEQFF.